The clone carrying this TCR beta chain was recorded once. The target antigen is unknown. The CDR3 loop spans 15 amino acids. CDR1 and CDR2 (germline): SGHVS, FQNEAQ. Libraries were prepared by immunoSEQ multiplex PCR; TCRdb keeps only in-frame clonotypes and omits some of them. This table has some 15,000 clones, 78% appearing once. This sample is drawn from a study of tumor-infiltrating lymphocytes in localized non-small cell lung cancer. Study results and caveats: Immunotypes IM1 and IM2 had similar TCR-derived T-cell fractions. Available tissue quantity limited TCR sequencing to a patient subset.

The clonotype comes from a human donor with non-small cell lung cancer. This sequence joins TRBV7-8 and TRBJ2-5; no clear D. Near its end, the DNA agrees better with TRBJ2-7, so the J call may be wrong. Material for sequencing was lung tumor tissue. The CDR3 loop reads CASSPFPQAHYEQYF. The CDR3 nucleotides read TGTGCCAGCAGCCCTTTTCCCCAAGCCCACTACGAGCAGTACTTC.